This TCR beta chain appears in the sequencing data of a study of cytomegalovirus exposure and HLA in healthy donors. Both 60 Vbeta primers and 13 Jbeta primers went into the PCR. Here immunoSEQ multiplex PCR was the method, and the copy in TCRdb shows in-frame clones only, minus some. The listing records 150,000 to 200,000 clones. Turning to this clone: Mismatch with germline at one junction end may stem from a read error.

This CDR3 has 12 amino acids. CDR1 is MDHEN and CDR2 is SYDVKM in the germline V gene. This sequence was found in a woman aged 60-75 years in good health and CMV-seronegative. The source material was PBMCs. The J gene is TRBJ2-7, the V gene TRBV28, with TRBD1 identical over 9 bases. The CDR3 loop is CASSSLPGTGNF. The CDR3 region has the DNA TGTGCCAGCAGTTCTCTACCGGGGACAGGGAACTTC.